A single TCR beta chain is shown here with its context. Generated by immunoSEQ multiplex PCR, the TCRdb table keeps only in-frame clones and is missing some. Of about 93,000 clones in the sample, roughly 96% were seen once. The data belong to a study of technical replicates of blood from a few donors. Trimming removed 7 bases at V and 5 bases at J, with 8 bases between. CDR3 length: 11 residues. Germline lookup yields CDR1 MNHNS and CDR2 SASEGT. Sequencing was done on a sample of T cells isolated from PBMCs. This chain uses TRBV6-1 with TRBJ2-5, with unresolved D. This TCR was sampled from a human donor in good health. The CDR3 here is CASMSWETQYF. In nucleotides, the CDR3 is TGTGCCAGCATGAGTTGGGAGACCCAGTACTTC.